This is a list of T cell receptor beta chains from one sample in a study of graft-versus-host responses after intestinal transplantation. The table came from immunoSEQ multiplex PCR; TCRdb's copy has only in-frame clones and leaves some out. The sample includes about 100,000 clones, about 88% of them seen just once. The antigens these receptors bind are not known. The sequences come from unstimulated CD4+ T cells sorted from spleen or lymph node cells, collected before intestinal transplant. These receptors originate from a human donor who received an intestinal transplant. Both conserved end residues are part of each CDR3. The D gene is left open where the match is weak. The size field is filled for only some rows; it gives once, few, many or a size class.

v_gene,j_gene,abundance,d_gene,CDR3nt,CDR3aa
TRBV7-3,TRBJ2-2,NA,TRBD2,TGTGCCAGCAGCCTCGGGACTAGCGGCGGGGAGCTGTTTTTT,CASSLGTSGGELFF
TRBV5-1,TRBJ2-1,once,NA,TGCGCCAGCAGCTGGACGACTAGAAGCTCCTACAATGAGCAGTTCTTC,CASSWTTRSSYNEQFF
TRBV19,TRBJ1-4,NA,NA,TGTGCCAGTAGTAGAGTCGCATTGAAAGAAAAACTGTTTTTT,CASSRVALKEKLFF
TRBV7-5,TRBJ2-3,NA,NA,TGTGTCAGAAGCTCAGGTGATACGCAGTATTTT,CVRSSGDTQYF
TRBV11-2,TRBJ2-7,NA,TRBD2,TGTGCCAGCAGCTTCCGGGAGGGTAGTTCCTACGAGCAGTACTTC,CASSFREGSSYEQYF
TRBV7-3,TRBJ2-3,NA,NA,TGTGCCAGCAGCTTGGGTTCCGCCCCAGATACGCAGTATTTT,CASSLGSAPDTQYF
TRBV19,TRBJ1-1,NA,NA,TGTGCCAGTAGTATACAGAACACTGAAGCTTTCTTT,CASSIQNTEAFF
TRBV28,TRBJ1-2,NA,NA,TGTGCCAGCAGTCACTCGTATGGCTACACCTTC,CASSHSYGYTF
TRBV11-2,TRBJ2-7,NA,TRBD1,TGTGCCAGCAGCCGGACAGGGGTCTCCTACGAGCAGTACTTC,CASSRTGVSYEQYF
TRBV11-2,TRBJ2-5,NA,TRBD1,TGTGCCAGCAGCCCAAGGTCAGGGGGCGGGGAGACCCAGTACTTC,CASSPRSGGGETQYF
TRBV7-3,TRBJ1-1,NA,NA,TGTGCCAGCAGCCCCGCAGGGGTAGGTACTGAAGCTTTCTTT,CASSPAGVGTEAFF
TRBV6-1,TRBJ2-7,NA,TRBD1,TGTGCCAGCAGGTCCGGGACAGGGACTTTCTACGAGCAGTACTTC,CASRSGTGTFYEQYF
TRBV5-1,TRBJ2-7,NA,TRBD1,TGCGCCAGCAGCTTGGAGGGGGACAGGGGCTACGAGCAGTACTTC,CASSLEGDRGYEQYF
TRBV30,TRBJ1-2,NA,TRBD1,TGTGCCTGGCGGGGGGACAGGGGGTATGGCTACACCTTC,CAWRGDRGYGYTF
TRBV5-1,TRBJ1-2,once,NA,TGCGCCAGCAGCTTGGGGGTTTCCTATGGCTACACCTTC,CASSLGVSYGYTF
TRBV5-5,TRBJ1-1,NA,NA,TGTGCCAGCAGCCGGTCAATCGGGGACACTGAAGCTTTCTTT,CASSRSIGDTEAFF
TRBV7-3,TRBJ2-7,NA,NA,TGTGCCAGCAGCTTAACCGACGGACCGGCCTACGAGCAGTACTTC,CASSLTDGPAYEQYF
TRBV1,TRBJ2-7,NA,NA,TGCACCAGCAGCCAAGATATCAGCGGGGGGGCCTACGAGCAGTACTTC,CTSSQDISGGAYEQYF
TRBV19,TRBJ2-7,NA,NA,TGTGCCAGTAGTATAGATTTAGTTGGCTACGAGCAGTACTTC,CASSIDLVGYEQYF
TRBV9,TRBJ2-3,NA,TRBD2,TGTGCCAGCAGCGCCCGAGCTAGCGGGGTTATGGATACGCAGTATTTT,CASSARASGVMDTQYF
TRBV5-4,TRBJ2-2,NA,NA,TGTGCCAGCAGCACCTACAGGGTTAACACCGGGGAGCTGTTTTTT,CASSTYRVNTGELFF
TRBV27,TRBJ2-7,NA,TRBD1,TGTGCCAGCAGTTCCGGCGAGGGGGACAGGGTTCTCCACGAGCAGTACTTC,CASSSGEGDRVLHEQYF